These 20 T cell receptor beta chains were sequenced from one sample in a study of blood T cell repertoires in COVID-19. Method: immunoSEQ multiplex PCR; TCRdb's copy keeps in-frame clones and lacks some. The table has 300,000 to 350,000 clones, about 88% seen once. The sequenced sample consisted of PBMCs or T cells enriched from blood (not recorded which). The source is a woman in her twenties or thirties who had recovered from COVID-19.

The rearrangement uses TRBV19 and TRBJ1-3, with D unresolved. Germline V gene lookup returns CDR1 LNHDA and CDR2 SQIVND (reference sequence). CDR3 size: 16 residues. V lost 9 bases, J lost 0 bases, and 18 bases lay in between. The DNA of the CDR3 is TGTGCCAGGTCCCTCGGGGAAGATTTCTCTGGAAACACCATATATTTT. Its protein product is CARSLGEDFSGNTIYF.

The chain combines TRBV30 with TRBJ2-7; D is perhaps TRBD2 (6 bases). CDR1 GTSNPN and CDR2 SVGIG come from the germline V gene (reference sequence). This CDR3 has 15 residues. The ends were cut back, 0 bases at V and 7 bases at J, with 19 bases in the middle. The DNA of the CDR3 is TGTGCCTGGAGTGTAAGAGTGGCGGCTCGGGGGGAGCAGTACTTC. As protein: CAWSVRVAARGEQYF.

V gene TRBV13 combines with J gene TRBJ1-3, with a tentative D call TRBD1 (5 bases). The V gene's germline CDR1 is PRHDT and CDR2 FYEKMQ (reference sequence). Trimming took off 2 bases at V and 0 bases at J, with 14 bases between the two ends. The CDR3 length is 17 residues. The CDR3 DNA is TGTGCCAGCAGCTTAAGGGGCGGACGGTCCTCTGGAAACACCATATATTTT. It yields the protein CASSLRGGRSSGNTIYF.

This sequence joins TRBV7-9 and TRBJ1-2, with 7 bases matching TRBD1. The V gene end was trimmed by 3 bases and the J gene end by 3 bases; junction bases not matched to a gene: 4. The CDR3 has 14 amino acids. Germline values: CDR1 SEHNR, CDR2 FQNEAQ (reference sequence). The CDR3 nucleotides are TGTGCCAGCAGCTTTCAGGGGGATGACTATGGCTACACCTTC. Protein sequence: CASSFQGDDYGYTF.

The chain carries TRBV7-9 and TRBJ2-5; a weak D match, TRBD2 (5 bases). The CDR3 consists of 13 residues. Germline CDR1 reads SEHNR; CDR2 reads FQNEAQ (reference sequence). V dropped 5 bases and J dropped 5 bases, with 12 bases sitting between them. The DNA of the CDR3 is TGTGCCAGCAGCCAGGACGGCGGGGAGACCCAGTACTTC. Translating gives CASSQDGGETQYF.

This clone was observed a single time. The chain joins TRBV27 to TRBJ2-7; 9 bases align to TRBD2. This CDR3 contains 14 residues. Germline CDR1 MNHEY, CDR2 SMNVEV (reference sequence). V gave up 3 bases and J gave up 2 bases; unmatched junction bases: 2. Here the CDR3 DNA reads TGTGCCAGCAGTTTCGCGGGGGGGCCCTACGAGCAGTACTTC. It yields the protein CASSFAGGPYEQYF.

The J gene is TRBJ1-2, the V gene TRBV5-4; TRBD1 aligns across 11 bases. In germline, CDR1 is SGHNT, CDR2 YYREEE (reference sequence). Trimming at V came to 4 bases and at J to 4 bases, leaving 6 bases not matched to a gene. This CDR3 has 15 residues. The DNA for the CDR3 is TGTGCCAGCAGCACTCGGACAGGGGGCGCCTATGGCTACACCTTC. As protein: CASSTRTGGAYGYTF. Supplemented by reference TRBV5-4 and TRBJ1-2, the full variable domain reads ETGVTQSPTHLIKTRGQQVTLRCSSQSGHNTVSWYQQALGQGPQFIFQYYREEENGRGNFPPRFSGLQFPNYSSELNVNALELDDSALYLCASSTRTGGAYGYTFGSGTRLTVV.

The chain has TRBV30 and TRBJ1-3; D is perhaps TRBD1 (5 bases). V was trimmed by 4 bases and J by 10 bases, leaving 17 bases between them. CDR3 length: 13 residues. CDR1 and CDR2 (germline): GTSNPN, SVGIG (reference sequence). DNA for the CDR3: TGTGCCTGGACCGTGGGGGGGGTTACGACCATATATTTT. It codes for CAWTVGGVTTIYF. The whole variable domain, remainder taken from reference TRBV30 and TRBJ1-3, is SQTIHQWPATLVQPVGSPLSLECTVEGTSNPNLYWYRQAAGRGLQLLFYSVGIGQISSEVPQNLSASRPQDRQFILSSKKLLLSDSGFYLCAWTVGGVTTIYFGEGSWLTVV.

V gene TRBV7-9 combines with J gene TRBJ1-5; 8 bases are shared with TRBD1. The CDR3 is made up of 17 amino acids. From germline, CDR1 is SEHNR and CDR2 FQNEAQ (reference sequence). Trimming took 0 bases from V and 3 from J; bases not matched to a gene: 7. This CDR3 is CASSLAQGAIDNQPQHF. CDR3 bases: TGTGCCAGCAGCTTAGCCCAGGGGGCTATCGACAATCAGCCCCAGCATTTT.

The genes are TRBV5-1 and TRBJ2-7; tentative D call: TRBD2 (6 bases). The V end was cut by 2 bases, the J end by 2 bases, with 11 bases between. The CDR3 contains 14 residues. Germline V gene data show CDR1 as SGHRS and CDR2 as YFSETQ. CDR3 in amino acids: CASSLWDSTYEQYF. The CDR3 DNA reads TGCGCCAGCAGCTTATGGGACTCAACCTACGAGCAGTACTTC.

The CDR3 DNA sequence: TGTGCCACCAGCAGAGACGGACGACTTCAGGGGGGACAGTACTTC. Translated: CATSRDGRLQGGQYF. V gene TRBV15 combines with J gene TRBJ2-7; TRBD1 might be the D (7 bases). V lost 0 bases, J lost 10 bases, and 19 bases lay in between. Germline V gene lookup returns CDR1 LNHNV and CDR2 YYDKDF (reference sequence). The CDR3 sequence is 15 residues long.

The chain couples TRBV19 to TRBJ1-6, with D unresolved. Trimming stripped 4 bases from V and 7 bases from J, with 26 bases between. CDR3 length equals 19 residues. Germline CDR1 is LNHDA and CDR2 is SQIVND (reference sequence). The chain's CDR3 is CASSKSALGNRVRNSPLHF. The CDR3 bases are TGTGCCAGTAGTAAGTCGGCCCTGGGCAACCGAGTTCGAAATTCACCCCTCCACTTT.

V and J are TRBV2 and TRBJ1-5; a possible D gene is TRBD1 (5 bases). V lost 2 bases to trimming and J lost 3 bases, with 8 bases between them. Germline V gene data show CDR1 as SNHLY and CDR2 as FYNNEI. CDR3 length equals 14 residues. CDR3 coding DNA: TGTGCCAGCAGTGAATCAGGGCCCAATCAGCCCCAGCATTTT. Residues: CASSESGPNQPQHF.

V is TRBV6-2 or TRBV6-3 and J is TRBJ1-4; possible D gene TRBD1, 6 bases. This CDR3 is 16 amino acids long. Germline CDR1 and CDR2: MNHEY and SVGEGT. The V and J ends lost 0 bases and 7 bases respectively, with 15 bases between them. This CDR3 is CASSYSGGGLREKLFF. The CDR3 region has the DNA TGTGCCAGCAGTTACTCGGGCGGGGGGCTTCGTGAAAAACTGTTTTTT.

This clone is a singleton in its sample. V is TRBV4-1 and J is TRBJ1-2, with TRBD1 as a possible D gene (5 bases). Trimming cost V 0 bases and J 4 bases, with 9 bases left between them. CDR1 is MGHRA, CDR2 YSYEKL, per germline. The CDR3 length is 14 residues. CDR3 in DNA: TGCGCCAGCAGCCAAGAACCGGGGGGCTATGGCTACACCTTC. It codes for CASSQEPGGYGYTF.

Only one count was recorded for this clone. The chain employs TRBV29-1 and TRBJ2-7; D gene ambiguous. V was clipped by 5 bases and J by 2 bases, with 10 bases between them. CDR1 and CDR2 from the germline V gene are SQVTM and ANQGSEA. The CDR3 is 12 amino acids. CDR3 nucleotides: TGCAGCGTTAGTGACACAACCTACGAGCAGTACTTC. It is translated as CSVSDTTYEQYF.

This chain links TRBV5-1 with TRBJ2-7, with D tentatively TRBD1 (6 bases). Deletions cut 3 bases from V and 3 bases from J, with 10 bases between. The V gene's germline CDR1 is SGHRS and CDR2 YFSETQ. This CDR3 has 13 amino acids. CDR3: CASSSQGLYEQYF. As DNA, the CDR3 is TGCGCCAGCAGCTCGCAGGGGCTCTACGAGCAGTACTTC.

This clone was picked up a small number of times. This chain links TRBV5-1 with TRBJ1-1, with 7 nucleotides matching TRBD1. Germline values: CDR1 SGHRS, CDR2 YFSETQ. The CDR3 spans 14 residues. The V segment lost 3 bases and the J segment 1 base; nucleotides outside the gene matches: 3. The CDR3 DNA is TGCGCCAGCAGCTCGGGACAGTGGAACACTGAAGCTTTCTTT. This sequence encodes CASSSGQWNTEAFF.

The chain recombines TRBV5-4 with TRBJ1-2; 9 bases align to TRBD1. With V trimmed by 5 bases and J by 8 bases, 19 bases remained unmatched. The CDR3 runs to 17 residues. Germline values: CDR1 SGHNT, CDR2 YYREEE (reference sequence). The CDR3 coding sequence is TGTGCCAGCAGGGATTGGACAGGGGAGGCCCGCGGGAAGGGCTACACCTTC. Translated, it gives CASRDWTGEARGKGYTF. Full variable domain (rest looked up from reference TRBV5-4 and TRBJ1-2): ETGVTQSPTHLIKTRGQQVTLRCSSQSGHNTVSWYQQALGQGPQFIFQYYREEENGRGNFPPRFSGLQFPNYSSELNVNALELDDSALYLCASRDWTGEARGKGYTFGSGTRLTVV.

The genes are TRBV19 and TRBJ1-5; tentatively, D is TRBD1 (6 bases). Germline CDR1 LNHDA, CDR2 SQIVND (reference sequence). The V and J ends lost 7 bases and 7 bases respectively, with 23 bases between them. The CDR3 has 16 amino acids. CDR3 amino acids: CASTLERMTGRQPQHF. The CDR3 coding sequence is TGTGCCAGTACCCTAGAGCGGATGACAGGTAGGCAGCCCCAGCATTTT.